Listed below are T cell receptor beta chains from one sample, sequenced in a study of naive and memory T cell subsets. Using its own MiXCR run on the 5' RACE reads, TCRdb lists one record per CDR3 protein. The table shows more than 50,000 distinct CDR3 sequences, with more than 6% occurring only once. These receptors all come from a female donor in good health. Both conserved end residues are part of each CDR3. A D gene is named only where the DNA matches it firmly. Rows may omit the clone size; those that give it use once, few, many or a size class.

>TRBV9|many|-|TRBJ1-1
CASSRLDGGPNTEAFF
TGTGCCAGCAGCCGGCTGGATGGGGGGCCGAACACTGAAGCTTTCTTT
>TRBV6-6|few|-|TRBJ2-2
CASIPRGTANTGELFF
TGTGCCAGCATCCCAAGGGGGACTGCGAACACCGGGGAGCTGTTTTTT
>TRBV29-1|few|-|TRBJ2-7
CSATGQLSSYEQYF
TGCAGCGCCACCGGACAGTTAAGCTCCTACGAGCAGTACTTC
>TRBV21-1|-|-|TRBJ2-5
CASPARGGVGETQYF
TGTGCCAGCCCCGCAAGAGGGGGCGTTGGAGAGACCCAGTACTTC
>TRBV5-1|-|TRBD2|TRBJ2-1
CASSSGTSGKSSYNEQFF
TGCGCCAGCAGCTCCGGGACTAGCGGAAAGAGCTCCTACAATGAGCAGTTCTTC
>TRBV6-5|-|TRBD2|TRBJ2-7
CASSYLAGDVYEQYF
TGTGCCAGCAGTTACTTAGCGGGAGACGTATACGAGCAGTACTTC
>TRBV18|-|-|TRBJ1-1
CASSPMDEAFF
TGTGCCAGCTCACCAATGGATGAAGCTTTCTTT
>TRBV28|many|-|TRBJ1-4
CASSLSPEDNEKLFF
TGTGCCAGCAGTTTAAGCCCGGAGGATAATGAAAAACTGTTTTTT
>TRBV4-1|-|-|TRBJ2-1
CASSHLGRRDYNEQFF
TGCGCCAGCAGCCATTTGGGACGACGAGACTACAATGAGCAGTTCTTC
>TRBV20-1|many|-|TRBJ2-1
CSARDSTSGTRGFYNEQFF
TGCAGTGCTAGAGATAGCACCTCCGGAACTAGGGGGTTTTACAATGAGCAGTTCTTC
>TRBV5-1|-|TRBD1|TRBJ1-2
CASSRWDRTNYGYTF
TGCGCCAGCAGCCGCTGGGACAGAACTAACTATGGCTACACCTTC
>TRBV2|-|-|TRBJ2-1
CASQQRSSYNEQFF
TGTGCCAGTCAACAGAGGAGCTCCTACAATGAGCAGTTCTTC
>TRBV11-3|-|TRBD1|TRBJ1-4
CASSPRQGLNEKLFF
TGTGCCAGCAGCCCGAGACAGGGACTCAATGAAAAACTGTTTTTT
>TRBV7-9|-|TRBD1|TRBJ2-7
CASSYGDRRSYEQYF
TGTGCCAGCAGCTATGGGGACAGGCGCTCCTACGAGCAGTACTTC
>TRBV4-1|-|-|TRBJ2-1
CASSRTADYNEQFF
TGCGCCAGCAGCCGGACTGCGGACTACAATGAGCAGTTCTTC
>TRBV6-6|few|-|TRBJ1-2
CASSPGRKDGYTF
TGTGCCAGCAGTCCGGGACGGAAAGATGGCTACACCTTC
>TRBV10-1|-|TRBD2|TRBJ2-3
CASSKRGVGTDTQYF
TGCGCCAGCAGTAAGCGGGGTGTGGGCACAGATACGCAGTATTTT
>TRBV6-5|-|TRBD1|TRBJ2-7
CASSLTGASISYEQYF
TGTGCCAGCAGTCTAACAGGGGCCTCAATATCCTACGAGCAGTACTTC
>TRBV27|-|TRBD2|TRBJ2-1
CASHPVSGISSYNEQFF
TGTGCCAGCCATCCGGTTAGCGGGATAAGCTCCTACAATGAGCAGTTCTTC
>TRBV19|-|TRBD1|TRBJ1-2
CASSDGTVYGYTF
TGTGCCAGTAGTGACGGGACAGTCTATGGCTACACCTTC
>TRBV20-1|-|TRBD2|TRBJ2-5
CSAKEPGLAGETQYF
TGCAGTGCCAAAGAGCCCGGACTAGCGGGAGAGACCCAGTACTTC
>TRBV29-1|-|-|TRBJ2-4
CSVGQENIQYF
TGCAGCGTTGGACAGGAGAACATTCAGTACTTC
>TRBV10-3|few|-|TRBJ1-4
CAISVGGENEKLFF
TGTGCCATCAGTGTTGGAGGGGAGAATGAAAAACTGTTTTTT
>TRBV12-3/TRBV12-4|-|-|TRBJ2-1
CASIGTRLGNEQFF
TGTGCCAGCATCGGGACCCGACTAGGGAATGAGCAGTTCTTC
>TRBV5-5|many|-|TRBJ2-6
CATRGGYGANVLTF
TGTGCCACCCGTGGGGGGTATGGGGCCAACGTCCTGACTTTC
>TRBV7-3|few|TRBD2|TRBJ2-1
CASSSLAGVAPYNEQFF
TGTGCCAGCAGCTCGTTAGCGGGAGTGGCCCCCTACAATGAGCAGTTCTTC
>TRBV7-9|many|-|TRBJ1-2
CASSLGTEYYGYTF
TGTGCCAGCAGCTTAGGAACAGAATACTATGGCTACACCTTC
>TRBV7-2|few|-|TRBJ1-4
CASSRGPTANEKLFF
TGTGCCAGCAGCCGCGGGCCGACGGCTAATGAAAAACTGTTTTTT
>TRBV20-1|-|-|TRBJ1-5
CSARDRVLDQPQHF
TGCAGTGCTAGAGATAGGGTCCTTGATCAGCCCCAGCATTTT
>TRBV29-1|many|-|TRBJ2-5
CSVEAGVGPQETQYF
TGCAGCGTTGAAGCTGGGGTGGGCCCCCAAGAGACCCAGTACTTC
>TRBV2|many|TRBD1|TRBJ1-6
CASRGTGAPYNSPLHF
TGTGCCAGCAGAGGGACAGGGGCCCCCTATAATTCACCCCTCCACTTT
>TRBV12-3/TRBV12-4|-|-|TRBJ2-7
CASSLGLSYEQYF
TGTGCCAGCAGTTTGGGACTGAGCTACGAGCAGTACTTC
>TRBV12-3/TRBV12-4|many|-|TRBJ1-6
CASSPSSYNSPLHF
TGTGCCAGCAGCCCTAGCTCCTATAATTCACCCCTCCACTTT
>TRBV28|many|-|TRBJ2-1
CASSLLKNNEQFF
TGTGCCAGCAGTTTGCTGAAAAACAATGAGCAGTTCTTC
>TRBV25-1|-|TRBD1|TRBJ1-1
CASSQSDRVTEAFF
TGTGCCAGCAGTCAGTCGGACAGGGTCACTGAAGCTTTCTTT
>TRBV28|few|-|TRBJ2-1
CASQDLALVSNEQFF
TGTGCCAGCCAAGACCTAGCATTGGTGAGCAATGAGCAGTTCTTC